Following are 23 T cell receptor beta chains from one sample sequenced in a study of CD4+ T cells in melanoma. The assay was immunoSEQ multiplex PCR, and TCRdb's table has in-frame clones only and misses some. The table shows 50,000 or so clones, with about 91% occurring only once. Specimen: peripheral blood. Receptors originate from a human donor with melanoma.

This chain uses TRBV7-9 with TRBJ1-1, with unresolved D. Germline V gene lookup returns CDR1 SEHNR and CDR2 FQNEAQ (reference sequence). Trimming took 1 base from V and 4 from J, leaving 1 base between them. The length of the CDR3 is 11 residues. The CDR3 bases are TGTGCCAGCAGCTTAGTCACTGAAGCTTTCTTT. It is translated as CASSLVTEAFF.

The rearrangement joins TRBV7-9 to TRBJ2-2; 7 nucleotides agree with TRBD2. Germline V gene sequence: CDR1 SEHNR, CDR2 FQNEAQ (reference sequence). V dropped 3 bases and J dropped 4; count of bases not matched to a gene: 5. The CDR3 is 15 residues long. The DNA for the CDR3 is TGTGCCAGCAGCTTGGTGGGAGGGTCCACCGGGGAGCTGTTTTTT. It codes for CASSLVGGSTGELFF.

This rearrangement joins TRBV4-3 to TRBJ1-6, with D maybe TRBD1 (5 bases). The germline V gene encodes CDR1 LGHNA and CDR2 YSLEER. This CDR3 has 18 amino acids. V lost 2 bases to trimming and J lost 6 bases, with 20 bases between them. The CDR3 reads CASSQFLSDPGSNSPLHF. In DNA form, the CDR3 reads TGCGCCAGCAGCCAATTTTTATCGGATCCAGGGTCTAATTCACCCCTCCACTTT.

The chain is built from TRBV5-1 and TRBJ2-7; 11 bases agree with TRBD1. J gave up 7 bases and V 2 bases, and 8 bases lay outside the gene matches. Per germline, CDR1 SGHRS and CDR2 YFSETQ. The CDR3 extends over 15 amino acids. The DNA for the CDR3 is TGCGCCAGCAGCTTAACGGACAGGGGGCCGGGGGAGCAGTACTTC. Its translation is CASSLTDRGPGEQYF.

The CDR3 here is CASSLGGAGDLYGYTF. The CDR3 region has the DNA TGTGCCAGCAGCTTAGGGGGGGCAGGGGACCTCTATGGCTACACCTTC. The V and J genes are TRBV7-8 and TRBJ1-2; D is possibly TRBD1 (6 bases). The CDR3 length is 16 residues. The V and J ends lost 1 base and 4 bases respectively, with 16 bases between them. Per germline, CDR1 SGHVS and CDR2 FQNEAQ.

The chain is built from TRBV10-3 and TRBJ2-3; D may be TRBD1 or TRBD2 (5 bases each). The CDR3 runs 16 residues. Trimming pared 4 bases from V and 0 bases from J, leaving 14 bases between. Germline lookup yields CDR1 ENHRY and CDR2 SYGVKD. CDR3 nucleotides: TGTGCCATCAGTGCCGGGACCGGAGCTAGCACAGATACGCAGTATTTT. This sequence encodes CAISAGTGASTDTQYF.

The chain employs TRBV27 and TRBJ2-3, with D possibly matching TRBD1 (5 bases). The CDR3 has 14 residues. The germline V and J ends were trimmed by 4 bases and 4 bases, with 12 bases remaining between them. CDR1 MNHEY and CDR2 SMNVEV come from the germline V gene (reference sequence). The CDR3 region has the DNA TGTGCCAGCAGTTCAGTCTGGGGCCCAGATACGCAGTATTTT. Encoded protein: CASSSVWGPDTQYF.

The V call is TRBV19, the J call TRBJ1-4; D unclear. CDR3 length: 15 residues. Per germline, CDR1 LNHDA and CDR2 SQIVND (reference sequence). V gave up 6 bases and J gave up 0 bases, with 11 bases separating them. DNA of the CDR3: TGTGCCAGTAGGGGTGGTGGTGCAACTAATGAAAAACTGTTTTTT. Protein: CASRGGGATNEKLFF.

The rearrangement joins TRBV5-1 to TRBJ2-2; 11 bases fit TRBD2. Germline V lookup: CDR1 SGHRS, CDR2 YFSETQ. The CDR3 has 15 residues. The trim removed 5 bases at V and 6 bases at J, leaving 6 bases unmatched. The CDR3 reads CASRDSGGAPGELFF. The CDR3 coding sequence is TGCGCCAGCAGGGATAGCGGGGGGGCCCCCGGGGAGCTGTTTTTT.

This clone showed up just once. The chain links TRBV7-8 to TRBJ1-2, with D maybe TRBD1 (5 bases). The ends were cut back, 0 bases at V and 6 bases at J, with 11 bases in the middle. CDR3 size: 14 residues. Germline V lookup: CDR1 SGHVS, CDR2 FQNEAQ. In DNA form, the CDR3 reads TGTGCCAGCAGCTTAGCGGGGACGATCGATGGCTACACCTTC. This encodes CASSLAGTIDGYTF.

CDR3 in amino acids: CASSLEVGVATDTQYF. The DNA of the CDR3 is TGCGCCAGCAGCTTGGAGGTCGGGGTTGCAACAGATACGCAGTATTTT. V usage is TRBV5-1 and J usage is TRBJ2-3; a possible D gene is TRBD2 (5 bases). V was shortened by 0 bases and J by 3 bases, with 14 bases between the two germline ends. CDR1 and CDR2 from the germline V gene are SGHRS and YFSETQ. The CDR3 runs to 16 residues.

The chain combines TRBV4-2 with TRBJ1-3, with D unclear. The CDR3 totals 16 residues. Trimming took 1 base from V and 7 from J, leaving 17 bases between them. Per germline, CDR1 LGHNA and CDR2 YNFKEQ. Written as DNA, the CDR3 is TGTGCCAGCAGCCAAGGTCCTGACAAAGGGAGGAACACCATATATTTT. Translated: CASSQGPDKGRNTIYF.

The gene calls are TRBV11-2 and TRBJ2-7, with D maybe TRBD1 (6 bases). The CDR3 totals 15 residues. Germline-derived CDR1 and CDR2 are SGHAT and FQNNGV. Trimming cost V 1 base and J 3 bases, with 13 bases left between them. The CDR3 nucleotides read TGTGCCAGCAGCTTAGTTCCAAGGGACATCTACGAGCAGTACTTC. It encodes CASSLVPRDIYEQYF.

In this sample, this clone turned up a few times. This chain joins TRBV14 and TRBJ2-7; possibly TRBD2 for D (6 bases). The CDR3 runs 16 residues. V lost 1 base and J lost 5, with 18 bases in between. Germline CDR1 reads SGHDN; CDR2 reads FVKESK. The CDR3 DNA sequence: TGTGCCAGCAGCCAAGGGGCGGGGCGCAGCGGCAACGAGCAGTACTTC. It encodes CASSQGAGRSGNEQYF.

The chain links TRBV11-2 to TRBJ2-7; 7 nucleotides match TRBD1. V lost 0 bases, J lost 4 bases, and 9 bases stayed unmatched. The germline V gene encodes CDR1 SGHAT and CDR2 FQNNGV. This CDR3 has 16 amino acids. CDR3 protein: CASSLEEGAGAYEQYF. The CDR3 DNA follows: TGTGCCAGCAGCTTAGAAGAGGGGGCAGGGGCGTACGAGCAGTACTTC.

V and J are TRBV7-8 and TRBJ2-1; D not resolved. Trimming left V 4 bases short and J 1 base short, with 14 bases between. The germline gives CDR1 SGHVS, CDR2 FQNEAQ. CDR3 length equals 16 residues. The CDR3 is CASSSSAWGSYNEQFF. CDR3 DNA: TGTGCCAGCAGCTCCTCAGCGTGGGGATCCTACAATGAGCAGTTCTTC.

This sequence joins TRBV6-1 and TRBJ1-1; D is perhaps TRBD1 (6 bases). The germline CDR1 and CDR2 sequences are MNHNS and SASEGT. Trimming removed 7 bases at V and 4 bases at J, with 13 bases between. This CDR3 contains 13 residues. The CDR3 nucleotides are TGTGCCAGCATGAGGGGGGAGGTCACTGAAGCTTTCTTT. Amino acids: CASMRGEVTEAFF.

Concerning this clone itself: One end of the junction varies from germline; a read error may be responsible. V is TRBV27 and J is TRBJ1-5, with TRBD1 identical over 12 bases. Germline values: CDR1 MNHEY, CDR2 SMNVEV (reference sequence). This CDR3 is built from 15 residues. Here the CDR3 DNA reads TGTGCCAGCAGTACGGGACAGGGGGCCAAACAGCTCCAGCATTTT. Translation: CASSTGQGAKQLQHF.

Regarding this clone: The junction departs from the called germline gene at one end, perhaps through a read error. V is TRBV10-3 and J is TRBJ2-1; D unclear. The germline gives CDR1 ENHRY, CDR2 SYGVKD. The CDR3 contains 12 residues. CDR3 in amino acids: CAISESLNEQFF. Written as DNA, the CDR3 is TGTGCCATCAGTGAGTCGCTAAATGAACAGTTCTTC.

V gene TRBV28 combines with J gene TRBJ2-7; TRBD2 aligns across 11 bases. With V trimmed by 6 bases and J by 2 bases, 12 bases remained unmatched. The CDR3 has 17 residues. Germline values: CDR1 MDHEN, CDR2 SYDVKM. The CDR3 bases are TGTGCCAGCAGCTTAAACCTACTAGCGGGGGACACCTACGAGCAGTACTTC. This sequence encodes CASSLNLLAGDTYEQYF.

The rearrangement joins TRBV11-2 to TRBJ2-3; the match to TRBD2 covers 7 bases. V dropped 4 bases and J dropped 0; count of bases not matched to a gene: 4. CDR3 length: 15 amino acids. Germline CDR1 and CDR2: SGHAT and FQNNGV. The CDR3 sequence: CASSWGGPSTDTQYF. DNA of the CDR3: TGTGCCAGCAGCTGGGGGGGACCTAGCACAGATACGCAGTATTTT.

The table lists this clone with a few counts. A read error may produce the germline difference seen at one junction end. The rearrangement joins TRBV30 to TRBJ1-5, with D tentatively TRBD1 (6 bases). Looked up from germline, CDR1 is GTSNPN and CDR2 is SVGIG (reference sequence). The CDR3 loop spans 10 amino acids. In DNA form, the CDR3 reads TGTGCCTGGAGAGAAACGGGAGGACAGTTT. It specifies CAWRETGGQF.

The J gene is TRBJ2-7, the V gene TRBV7-2; 7 nucleotides match TRBD1. The CDR3 runs 14 residues. Per the germline V gene, CDR1 is SGHTA and CDR2 is FQGNSA. Unmatched junction bases numbered 3, after V lost 1 base and J lost 3 bases. Here the CDR3 DNA reads TGTGCCAGCAGCTTAGTGGGACAGAACTACGAGCAGTACTTC. Translation: CASSLVGQNYEQYF.